The 13 T cell receptor beta chains reported below all come from one sample, sequenced in a study of T cell responses to AZD1222 COVID-19 vaccine. Measured with immunoSEQ multiplex PCR; TCRdb has only the in-frame clones, and not every one. The sample yields 150,000 to 200,000 clones, 75% to 90% seen once. Sequences were derived from peripheral blood, sampled on day 0 of AZD1222 vaccination. The receptors here all came from an adult in good health.

This rearrangement joins TRBV4-3 to TRBJ2-7; 8 bases align to TRBD1. The V gene's germline CDR1 is LGHNA and CDR2 YSLEER. The CDR3 has 16 amino acids. Trimming cost V 0 bases and J 6 bases; bases outside gene matches: 10. The CDR3 region has the DNA TGCGCCAGCAGCCAAGATCATCGTAGCAGGGGGCGCGAGCAGTACTTC. Translated, it gives CASSQDHRSRGREQYF.

J is TRBJ2-2 and V is TRBV5-1; D is unclear. The germline V and J ends were trimmed by 7 bases and 5 bases, with 18 bases remaining between them. The CDR3 consists of 15 residues. Germline V gene lookup returns CDR1 SGHRS and CDR2 YFSETQ. The CDR3, as DNA: TGCGCCAGCGGCCTCGACCCCCGAGGAACCGGGGAGCTGTTTTTT. It yields the protein CASGLDPRGTGELFF.

The J gene is TRBJ2-3, the V gene TRBV6-5; no reliable D call. Trimming took off 2 bases at V and 3 bases at J, with 15 bases between the two ends. Per germline, CDR1 MNHEY and CDR2 SVGAGI. CDR3 length: 16 residues. The CDR3, as DNA: TGTGCCAGCAGTTACGGCTATTCTGTAGGAACAGATACGCAGTATTTT. Translating it yields CASSYGYSVGTDTQYF.

The CDR3 sequence is CASSYRLAGQDTQYF. The CDR3 DNA follows: TGTGCCAGCAGCTACCGACTAGCGGGGCAGGATACGCAGTATTTT. The chain is built from TRBV6-5 and TRBJ2-3; 11 bases match TRBD2. Germline lookup yields CDR1 MNHEY and CDR2 SVGAGI. This CDR3 has 15 amino acids. V shed 6 bases and J 6 bases; nucleotides not matched to a gene: 8.

The V and J genes are TRBV12-3 or TRBV12-4 and TRBJ1-3, with unresolved D. Trimming left V 5 bases short and J 0 bases short, with 5 bases between. The CDR3 is 13 residues long. In nucleotides, the CDR3 is TGTGCCAGCAGTACCTCCTCTGGAAACACCATATATTTT. Protein product: CASSTSSGNTIYF.

This chain links TRBV6-5 with TRBJ1-5; no firm D call. V was pared by 6 bases and J by 1 base, with 13 bases between. The CDR3 loop spans 15 amino acids. Germline values: CDR1 MNHEY, CDR2 SVGAGI. This CDR3 reads CASRPDSSSNQPQHF. CDR3 nucleotides: TGTGCCAGCAGACCCGACTCCAGCAGCAATCAGCCCCAGCATTTT.

The V gene is TRBV7-2, the J gene TRBJ1-2; TRBD1 aligns across 10 bases. V shed 5 bases and J 5 bases; nucleotides not matched to a gene: 5. In germline, CDR1 is SGHTA, CDR2 FQGNSA. The CDR3 is 14 amino acids. The CDR3 DNA sequence: TGTGCCAGCAGCCTGACAGGGGGCGAATATGGCTACACCTTC. This translates into CASSLTGGEYGYTF.

This chain links TRBV4-3 with TRBJ2-3; weak D call: TRBD1 (5 bases). Trimming stripped 1 base from V and 7 bases from J, with 9 bases between. The CDR3 contains 13 residues. Germline assignment: CDR1 LGHNA and CDR2 YSLEER. The CDR3 coding sequence is TGCGCCAGCAGCCAAGCGTCAGGGAATACGCAGTATTTT. Encoded protein: CASSQASGNTQYF.

The gene calls are TRBV18 and TRBJ1-4; D is uncertain. Germline loops: CDR1 KGHSH, CDR2 LQKENI. V lost 1 base to trimming and J lost 7 bases, with 7 bases between them. This CDR3 contains 13 residues. CDR3 sequence reads: CASSPRAAEKLFF. CDR3 in DNA: TGTGCCAGCTCACCACGGGCCGCTGAAAAACTGTTTTTT.

This chain links TRBV29-1 with TRBJ1-2, with 7 bases identical to TRBD1. The J segment lost 7 bases and the V segment lost 6 bases, leaving 8 bases of the junction unmatched. This CDR3 comprises 12 residues. Germline loops: CDR1 SQVTM, CDR2 ANQGSEA. CDR3 nucleotide sequence: TGCAGCGTAGAGACAGGGCAAGGTGGCTACACCTTC. Translating it yields CSVETGQGGYTF.

The chain combines TRBV3-1 (or the pseudogene TRBV3-2) with TRBJ1-4, with 8 nucleotides matching TRBD1. Germline values: CDR1 LGHDT, CDR2 YNNKEL (reference sequence). The J segment lost 5 bases and the V segment lost 0 bases, leaving 8 bases of the junction unmatched. The CDR3 runs 17 residues. CDR3 sequence (DNA): TGTGCCAGCAGCCAAGATCTCAGGACAGGGTCAAATGAAAAACTGTTTTTT. Amino acid sequence: CASSQDLRTGSNEKLFF.

CDR3 in DNA: TGTGCCAGCTCACCACTCCCCCCGGGGGCGGGCACAGATACGCAGTATTTT. This sequence encodes CASSPLPPGAGTDTQYF. The chain has TRBV18 and TRBJ2-3, with D perhaps assigned TRBD1 or TRBD2 (6 bases each). This CDR3 is built from 17 residues. V lost 1 base to trimming and J lost 1 base, with 15 bases between them. Germline lookup yields CDR1 KGHSH and CDR2 LQKENI.

This clone was counted once. The rearrangement links TRBV12-3 or TRBV12-4 to TRBJ1-6, with TRBD1 as a possible D gene (5 bases). V lost 11 bases to trimming and J lost 9 bases, with 8 bases between them. CDR3 size: 10 residues. The CDR3 nucleotides read TGTGCCCCGGGGGGTTCACCCCTCCACTTT. Residues: CAPGGSPLHF.